The T cell receptor (beta chain) under discussion was sequenced for a study of OX40 agonist ivuxolimab in advanced cancers. Clones were sequenced by immunoSEQ multiplex PCR, and TCRdb holds only the in-frame ones, with some missing. This sample has around 26,000 clones, with around 86% found just once. The material sequenced was CD4+ or CD8+ T cells sorted from blood, taken in a trial of the OX40 agonist ivuxolimab. The source of this sequence is an adult with an advanced solid tumor such as melanoma, head and neck, liver or kidney cancer.

The CDR3 DNA follows: TGTGCCAGCAGTGGACAGGGCGACTACACCTTC. Translation: CASSGQGDYTF. The chain uses TRBV2 and TRBJ1-2, with 7 bases that match TRBD1. The CDR3 runs to 11 residues. The ends lost 4 bases at V and 10 bases at J; junction bases unmatched: 3. Per germline, CDR1 SNHLY and CDR2 FYNNEI.